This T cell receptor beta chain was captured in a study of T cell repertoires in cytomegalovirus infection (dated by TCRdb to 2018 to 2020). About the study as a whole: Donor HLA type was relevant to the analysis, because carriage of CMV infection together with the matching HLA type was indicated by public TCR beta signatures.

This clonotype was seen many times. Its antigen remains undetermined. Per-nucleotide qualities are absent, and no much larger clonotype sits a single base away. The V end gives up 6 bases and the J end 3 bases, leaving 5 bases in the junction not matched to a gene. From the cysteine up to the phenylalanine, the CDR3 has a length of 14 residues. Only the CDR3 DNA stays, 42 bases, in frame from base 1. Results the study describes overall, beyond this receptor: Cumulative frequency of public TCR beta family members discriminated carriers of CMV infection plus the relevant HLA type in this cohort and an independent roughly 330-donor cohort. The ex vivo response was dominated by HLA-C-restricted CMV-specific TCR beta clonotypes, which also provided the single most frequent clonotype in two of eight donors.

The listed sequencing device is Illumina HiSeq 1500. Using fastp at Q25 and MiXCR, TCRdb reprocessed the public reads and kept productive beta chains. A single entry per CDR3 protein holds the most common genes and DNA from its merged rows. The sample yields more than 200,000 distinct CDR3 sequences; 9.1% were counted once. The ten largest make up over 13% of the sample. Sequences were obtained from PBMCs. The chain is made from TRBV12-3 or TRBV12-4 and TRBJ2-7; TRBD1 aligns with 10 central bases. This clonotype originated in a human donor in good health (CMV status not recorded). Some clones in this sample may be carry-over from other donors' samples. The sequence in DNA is TGTGCCAGCAGCCGGACAGGGGGGGTCTACGAGCAGTACTTC. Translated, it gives CASSRTGGVYEQYF.